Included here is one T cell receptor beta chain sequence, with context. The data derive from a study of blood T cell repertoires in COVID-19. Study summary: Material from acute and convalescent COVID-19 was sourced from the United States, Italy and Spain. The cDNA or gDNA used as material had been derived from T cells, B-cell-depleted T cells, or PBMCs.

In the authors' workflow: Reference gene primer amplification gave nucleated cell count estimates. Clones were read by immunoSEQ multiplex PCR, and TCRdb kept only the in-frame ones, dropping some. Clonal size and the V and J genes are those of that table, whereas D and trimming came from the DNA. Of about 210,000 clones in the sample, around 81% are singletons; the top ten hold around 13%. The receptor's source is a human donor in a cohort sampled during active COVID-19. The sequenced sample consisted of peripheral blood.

As DNA, the CDR3 is TGTGCCAGCAGCTCTCGGGGTGACGATCTAGACCGCTATGGCTACACCTTC. This sequence encodes CASSSRGDDLDRYGYTF. The chain combines TRBV5-5 with TRBJ1-2; D is unclear. V was trimmed by 3 bases and J by 4 bases, leaving 22 bases between them. The CDR3 extends over 17 amino acids. Germline CDR1 SGHKS, CDR2 YYEKEE (reference sequence).